The clone carrying this T cell receptor beta chain has at least ten counts. Its antigen is still unknown. Source material for PBMCs was roughly 10 ml fresh peripheral blood. The data derive from a study of T cells in Graves' hyperthyroidism and ophthalmopathy. Study-level points and caveats: A model built on 13 V-J features separated ophthalmopathy from stable hyperthyroidism.

The CDR3 regions of TCR beta were amplified from RNA transcripts. First-round RT-PCR of the TCR CDR3 relied on the HTBI primer set. Each CDR3 protein gets one entry after TCRdb re-called the multiplex PCR reads with MiXCR. The table has under 750,000 distinct CDR3 sequences, about 19% seen once. The CDR3 sequence is 13 residues long. Trimming took off 5 bases at V and 2 bases at J, with 9 bases between the two ends. The chain couples TRBV12-3 or TRBV12-4 to TRBJ1-1; D remains unclear. What was sequenced was blood. The source of this sequence is a woman aged 50 to 60 with Graves' hyperthyroidism that later progressed to Graves' ophthalmopathy. The CDR3 sequence is CASSLSINTEAFF. The CDR3 bases are TGTGCCAGCAGTCTTTCGATAAACACTGAAGCTTTCTTT.